This T cell receptor beta chain stems from a study of blood T cell repertoires in COVID-19. Whole-study context: In each case, the material was cDNA or gDNA derived from T cells, B-cell-depleted T cells, or PBMCs.

Germline assignment: CDR1 SNHLY and CDR2 FYNNEI. The CDR3 loop spans 14 amino acids. Trimming left V 4 bases short and J 1 base short, with 10 bases between. This clone was recorded only once. The assay was immunoSEQ multiplex PCR, and TCRdb's table has in-frame clones only and misses some. Of 120,000 or so clones in the sample, 85% to 90% were seen once. Material for sequencing was peripheral blood. The chain couples TRBV2 to TRBJ1-1, with D possibly matching TRBD1 (5 bases). This sequence was found in a man in his 70s who had recovered from COVID-19. The CDR3 here is CASSVRGGNTEAFF. In nucleotides, the CDR3 is TGTGCCAGCAGTGTGCGGGGGGGGAACACTGAAGCTTTCTTT.